The 26 T cell receptor beta chains below were found in one sample sequenced in a study of cytomegalovirus exposure and HLA in healthy donors. The PCR made use of 60 Vbeta and 13 Jbeta primers. The data were produced by immunoSEQ multiplex PCR, yet TCRdb's version contains in-frame clones alone and is incomplete. Of approximately 160,000 clones listed, 84% are singletons. The sample taken for sequencing was PBMCs. The receptors derive from a boy aged 2 to 9 in good health and CMV-seronegative.

The V call is TRBV15, the J call TRBJ1-4; no firm D call. CDR3 size: 13 residues. CDR1 LNHNV and CDR2 YYDKDF come from the germline V gene (reference sequence). Between the trimmed V and J ends, which lost 5 bases and 10 bases, there was a span of 14 bases. The CDR3 protein is CATSFDRSGKLFF. CDR3 nucleotides: TGTGCCACCAGCTTCGACCGCTCGGGAAAACTGTTTTTT.

The chain uses TRBV5-1 and TRBJ2-5, with TRBD2 matching over 9 bases. The tail of the sequence fits TRBJ2-7 better, so the J call may be wrong. Germline V gene lookup returns CDR1 SGHRS and CDR2 YFSETQ. The CDR3 runs to 15 residues. Here the CDR3 DNA reads TGCGCCAGCAGCTTGGGTAGCGGGAGCTCCTACGAGCAGTACTTC. Its translation: CASSLGSGSSYEQYF.

The chain joins TRBV7-7 to TRBJ2-5; TRBD2 matches 16 bases. V lost 5 bases to trimming and J lost 3 bases; unmatched junction nucleotides: 6. CDR3 length: 17 amino acids. Germline CDR1 and CDR2: SSHAT and FNYEAQ (reference sequence). CDR3: CASSPGLAGGPKETQYF. The CDR3 bases are TGTGCCAGCAGCCCGGGACTAGCGGGAGGGCCGAAAGAGACCCAGTACTTC.

The gene calls are TRBV19 and TRBJ2-2, with 7 bases aligning to TRBD1. The trim removed 9 bases at V and 1 base at J, leaving 8 bases unmatched. The CDR3 length is 15 residues. Germline loops: CDR1 LNHDA, CDR2 SQIVND (reference sequence). Here the CDR3 DNA reads TGTGCCAGCAAATACAGGGGCCAGAACACCGGGGAGCTGTTTTTT. Residues: CASKYRGQNTGELFF.

This chain connects TRBV5-5 to TRBJ1-2; D is unresolved. Germline V gene data show CDR1 as SGHKS and CDR2 as YYEKEE (reference sequence). The V end was cut by 0 bases, the J end by 6 bases, with 9 bases between. The CDR3 covers 13 residues. CDR3 coding DNA: TGTGCCAGCAGCTTGGACGGGTCTGATGGCTACACCTTC. Amino acids: CASSLDGSDGYTF. Full variable domain (rest looked up from reference TRBV5-5 and TRBJ1-2): DAGVTQSPTHLIKTRGQQVTLRCSPISGHKSVSWYQQVLGQGPQFIFQYYEKEERGRGNFPDRFSARQFPNYSSELNVNALLLGDSALYLCASSLDGSDGYTFGSGTRLTVV.

The chain couples TRBV7-2 to TRBJ1-2; no clear D. The V gene lost 5 bases and the J gene lost 6 bases, with 13 bases spanning the gap. CDR3 size: 13 residues. Germline assignment: CDR1 SGHTA and CDR2 FQGNSA. This CDR3 is CASSPGNKDGYTF. The CDR3 coding sequence is TGTGCCAGCAGCCCGGGAAATAAAGATGGCTACACCTTC.

The chain uses TRBV2 and TRBJ2-7, with 7 bases identical to TRBD1. J lost 0 bases, V lost 1 base, and 0 bases had no gene match. CDR1 and CDR2 from the germline V gene are SNHLY and FYNNEI. This CDR3 has 14 amino acids. CDR3 nucleotide sequence: TGTGCCAGCAGTGAAGGGGACAGCTCCTACGAGCAGTACTTC. Amino acid sequence: CASSEGDSSYEQYF.

The chain carries TRBV6-1 and TRBJ2-2; D unclear. The CDR3 loop spans 15 amino acids. Germline loops: CDR1 MNHNS, CDR2 SASEGT. Trimming shortened V by 2 bases and J by 1 base, and 8 bases separated the two germline ends. The CDR3 DNA sequence: TGTGCCAGCAGTGAAATCCGGAGGAACACCGGGGAGCTGTTTTTT. Its protein is CASSEIRRNTGELFF.

This chain uses TRBV4-1 with TRBJ2-1; D possibly corresponds to TRBD1 (6 bases). V lost 3 bases to trimming and J lost 2 bases, with 17 bases between them. Germline CDR1 is MGHRA and CDR2 is YSYEKL. The CDR3 contains 17 residues. This CDR3 is CASSQTAQGVTYNEQFF. The CDR3 bases are TGCGCCAGCAGCCAGACCGCACAGGGAGTAACCTACAATGAGCAGTTCTTC.

The V call is TRBV7-9, the J call TRBJ1-5, with D possibly TRBD1 on 5 matching bases. The CDR3 runs 15 residues. The germline V gene encodes CDR1 SEHNR and CDR2 FQNEAQ (reference sequence). The V end was cut by 4 bases, the J end by 5 bases, with 15 bases between. CDR3: CASSSRTSGYQPQHF. As DNA, the CDR3 is TGTGCCAGCAGCTCCCGGACATCCGGGTATCAGCCCCAGCATTTT.

The V and J genes are TRBV5-1 and TRBJ2-1; 10 bases map to TRBD2. Germline CDR1 reads SGHRS; CDR2 reads YFSETQ. V lost 6 bases to trimming and J lost 7 bases; unmatched junction nucleotides: 13. The CDR3 is made up of 16 amino acids. In DNA, the CDR3 is TGCGCCAGCAACCCAACGCCGCTAGCGGGAGTAAATGAGCAGTTCTTC. As protein: CASNPTPLAGVNEQFF.

The chain couples TRBV23-1 to TRBJ1-2; 11 bases match TRBD1. TRBV23-1 is an ORF for which the function is uncertain. V dropped 1 base and J dropped 7; count of bases not matched to a gene: 5. CDR3 length equals 15 residues. The CDR3 is CASSQLDRGLGGYTF. For the CDR3, the DNA is TGCGCCAGCAGTCAATTGGACAGGGGGCTAGGTGGCTACACCTTC.

The V call is TRBV7-6, the J call TRBJ2-1, with TRBD2 matching over 7 bases. Trimming at V came to 2 bases and at J to 7 bases, leaving 11 bases not matched to a gene. CDR3 length equals 16 residues. The germline CDR1 and CDR2 sequences are SGHVS and FNYEAQ. CDR3 sequence reads: CASSLRAREGWNEQFF. The CDR3 DNA reads as TGTGCCAGCAGCTTACGCGCCAGGGAGGGGTGGAATGAGCAGTTCTTC.

The chain is built from TRBV5-1 and TRBJ2-1, with D unclear. CDR3 length: 13 amino acids. V lost 5 bases and J lost 5, with 11 bases in between. Germline V gives CDR1 SGHRS, CDR2 YFSETQ. The CDR3 region has the DNA TGCGCCAGCAGGAATGGTTCTAACAATGAGCAGTTCTTC. This sequence encodes CASRNGSNNEQFF.

The chain has TRBV6-5 and TRBJ1-2; tentatively, D is TRBD1 (6 bases). Deletions cut 0 bases from V and 8 bases from J, with 13 bases between. Germline-derived CDR1 and CDR2 are MNHEY and SVGAGI. The CDR3 loop spans 14 amino acids. The DNA of the CDR3 is TGTGCCAGCAGTTACTCGAGCAGGGGCGGCGGCTACACCTTC. The encoded protein is CASSYSSRGGGYTF.

The CDR3 DNA reads TGTGCCAGCAGCTTAGAGGGAGTCAATGAGCAGTTCTTC. Translated: CASSLEGVNEQFF. V and J are TRBV7-7 and TRBJ2-1; D is possibly TRBD2 (5 bases). Germline V lookup: CDR1 SSHAT, CDR2 FNYEAQ (reference sequence). The CDR3 consists of 13 residues. V lost 1 base and J 6 bases, leaving 7 bases between the germline ends.

The CDR3 loop reads CASSLRRTSGRKMSYEQYF. CDR3 DNA sequence: TGCGCCAGCAGCTTAAGGAGGACTAGCGGGAGGAAGATGTCCTACGAGCAGTACTTC. The rearrangement links TRBV5-1 to TRBJ2-7, with 14 bases matching TRBD2. Germline V CDR1 and CDR2: SGHRS, YFSETQ. The CDR3 runs to 19 residues. V shed 2 bases and J 1 base; nucleotides not matched to a gene: 11.

This clone was picked up a small number of times. The genes are TRBV2 and TRBJ1-4; a possible D gene is TRBD1 (5 bases). The CDR3 has 15 amino acids. Trimming took 3 bases from V and 4 from J, leaving 12 bases between them. The germline V gene encodes CDR1 SNHLY and CDR2 FYNNEI. DNA of the CDR3: TGTGCCAGCAGTGAGGGTCGGCAGGGTAATGAAAAACTGTTTTTT. Translation: CASSEGRQGNEKLFF.

This clone is a singleton in its sample. This sequence joins TRBV12-5 and TRBJ2-3, with D possibly being TRBD2 (7 bases). V lost 5 bases and J 0 bases, leaving 15 bases between the germline ends. The CDR3 consists of 16 residues. The germline CDR1 and CDR2 sequences are LGHNT and FRNRAP. CDR3 in amino acids: CASGTTGGRSTDTQYF. CDR3 DNA: TGTGCTAGTGGTACTACCGGGGGGCGGAGCACAGATACGCAGTATTTT.

The chain links TRBV21-1 to TRBJ1-5; the table's TRBD1 call for D was not verified on the DNA. TRBV21-1 is marked as a pseudogene. The CDR3 covers 22 residues. CDR3 protein: CASSKSLLRNGTGGGGNQPQHF. As DNA, the CDR3 is TGTGCCAGCAGCAAAAGCCTATTACGCAACGGGACAGGGGGAGGGGGCAATCAGCCCCAGCATTTT.

This chain connects TRBV7-8 to TRBJ1-1, with 10 bases aligning to TRBD1. The trim removed 5 bases at V and 3 bases at J, leaving 9 bases unmatched. The CDR3 covers 16 residues. Germline V lookup: CDR1 SGHVS, CDR2 FQNEAQ. The CDR3 DNA reads TGTGCCAGCAGCCTCGGACAGGGGGTTAAGTACACTGAAGCTTTCTTT. It is translated as CASSLGQGVKYTEAFF.

The rearrangement uses TRBV7-2 and TRBJ2-7; 7 positions agree with TRBD1. Germline V lookup: CDR1 SGHTA, CDR2 FQGNSA. V shed 3 bases, J shed 3 bases, and the junction held 2 bases outside the gene matches. The CDR3 totals 13 residues. In DNA, the CDR3 is TGTGCCAGCAGCTTGACAGGGTTCTACGAGCAGTACTTC. This sequence encodes CASSLTGFYEQYF. Full variable domain (outside the CDR3, taken from reference TRBV7-2 and TRBJ2-7): GAGVSQSPSNKVTEKGKDVELRCDPISGHTALYWYRQSLGQGLEFLIYFQGNSAPDKSGLPSDRFSAERTGGSVSTLTIQRTQQEDSAVYLCASSLTGFYEQYFGPGTRLTVT.

V and J are TRBV5-1 and TRBJ2-1; the match to TRBD2 covers 7 bases. V gave up 0 bases and J gave up 7 bases; unmatched junction bases: 7. From germline, CDR1 is SGHRS and CDR2 YFSETQ. There are 15 residues in the CDR3. In DNA form, the CDR3 reads TGCGCCAGCAGCTTGGGGAGCGGGACTTGGAATGAGCAGTTCTTC. Translation: CASSLGSGTWNEQFF.

J is TRBJ2-7 and V is TRBV9; TRBD2 matches 9 bases. The V gene end was trimmed by 2 bases and the J gene end by 2 bases; junction bases not matched to a gene: 8. CDR1 is SGDLS, CDR2 YYNGEE, per germline. CDR3 length equals 16 residues. Here the CDR3 reads CASSVHEAGGAYEQYF. The CDR3 nucleotides are TGTGCCAGCAGCGTGCATGAGGCGGGAGGGGCCTACGAGCAGTACTTC. Full variable domain (missing parts from reference TRBV9 and TRBJ2-7): DSGVTQTPKHLITATGQRVTLRCSPRSGDLSVYWYQQSLDQGLQFLIQYYNGEERAKGNILERFSAQQFPDLHSELNLSSLELGDSALYFCASSVHEAGGAYEQYFGPGTRLTVT.

The chain links TRBV30 to TRBJ1-5; D is perhaps TRBD1 (6 bases). Germline V CDR1 and CDR2: GTSNPN, SVGIG (reference sequence). V shed 5 bases and J shed 9 bases, with 20 bases lying between them. There are 14 residues in the CDR3. This chain's CDR3 is CAWATGSDDRPQHF. CDR3 DNA sequence: TGTGCCTGGGCGACAGGATCGGACGATCGGCCCCAGCATTTT. Based on the CDR3 plus reference TRBV30 and TRBJ1-5, the full variable domain is SQTIHQWPATLVQPVGSPLSLECTVEGTSNPNLYWYRQAAGRGLQLLFYSVGIGQISSEVPQNLSASRPQDRQFILSSKKLLLSDSGFYLCAWATGSDDRPQHFGDGTRLSIL.

V is TRBV21-1 and J is TRBJ1-2; whether TRBD1, the table's D call, matches the DNA was not checked. TRBV21-1 is deemed a pseudogene. The CDR3 has 14 residues. CDR3 residues: CASSKAGQEYGYTF. In DNA, the CDR3 is TGTGCCAGCAGCAAAGCGGGACAGGAGTATGGCTACACCTTC.